The 3 T cell receptor beta chains given below trace back to one sample, sequenced in a study of CD8+CD57+ T cells in acquired aplastic anemia. Profiles of TCR beta VDJ and CDR3 were generated from a genomic DNA template. MiXCR, run by TCRdb on the reads, gives a single entry per CDR3 protein. Of 200,000 to 250,000 distinct CDR3 sequences listed, approximately 60% were seen once; the top ten hold less than 30%. The sequenced sample consisted of sorted CD4+, CD8+, or CD8+CD57+ T cells (not recorded which) from PBMCs. The receptor set was obtained from a human donor in good health.

This clonotype came up many times. This rearrangement joins TRBV27 to TRBJ2-3, with no clear D. V shed 5 bases and J shed 0 bases, with 6 bases lying between them. The CDR3 is 13 residues long. CDR1 is MNHEY, CDR2 SMNVEV, per germline (reference sequence). The CDR3 DNA is TGTGCCAGCAGTGTAGCTAGCACAGATACGCAGTATTTT. It is translated as CASSVASTDTQYF.

This clonotype appeared many times. The junction differs from germline at one of its ends, possibly a read error. This chain joins TRBV7-7 and TRBJ2-7, with a tentative D call TRBD2 (5 bases). The CDR3 sequence is 14 residues long. The V gene's germline CDR1 is SSHAT and CDR2 FNYEAQ (reference sequence). The CDR3 loop reads CASSRATEGSEQYF. The CDR3 region has the DNA TGTGCTAGCAGCCGAGCGACGGAAGGGAGCGAGCAGTACTTC. Variable domain in full (rest from reference TRBV7-7 and TRBJ2-7): GAGVSQSPRYKVTKRGQDVTLRCDPISSHATLYWYQQALGQGPEFLTYFNYEAQPDKSGLPSDRFSAERPEGSISTLTIQRTEQRDSAMYRCASSRATEGSEQYFGPGTRLTVT.

This chain uses TRBV7-3 with TRBJ2-7, with TRBD1 as a possible D gene (5 bases). Germline-derived CDR1 and CDR2 are SGHTA and FQGTGA. V dropped 3 bases and J dropped 4 bases, with 7 bases sitting between them. The CDR3 contains 12 residues. CDR3: CASSLDKYEQYF. The CDR3 DNA reads TGTGCCAGCAGCTTGGACAAGTACGAGCAGTACTTC.